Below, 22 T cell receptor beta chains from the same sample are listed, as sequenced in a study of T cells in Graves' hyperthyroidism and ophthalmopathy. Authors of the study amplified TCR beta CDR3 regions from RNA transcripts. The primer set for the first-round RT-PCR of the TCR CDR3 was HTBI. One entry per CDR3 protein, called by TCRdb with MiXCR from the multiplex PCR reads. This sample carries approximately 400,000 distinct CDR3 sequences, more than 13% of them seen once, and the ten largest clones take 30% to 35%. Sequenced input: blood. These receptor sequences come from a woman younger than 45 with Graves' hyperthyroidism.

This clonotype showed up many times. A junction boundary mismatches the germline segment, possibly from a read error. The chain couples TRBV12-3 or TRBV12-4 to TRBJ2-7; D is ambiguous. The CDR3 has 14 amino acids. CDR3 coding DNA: TGTGCCAGCAGCTTAGTGGGCGGATCCTACGAGCAGTACTTC. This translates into CASSLVGGSYEQYF.

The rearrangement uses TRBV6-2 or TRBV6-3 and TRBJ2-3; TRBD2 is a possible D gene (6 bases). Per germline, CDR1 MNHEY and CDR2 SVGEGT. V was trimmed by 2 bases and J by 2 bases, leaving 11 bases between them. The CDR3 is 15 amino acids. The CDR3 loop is CASSYPAGNTDTQYF. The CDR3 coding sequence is TGTGCCAGCAGTTACCCGGCGGGAAACACAGATACGCAGTATTTT.

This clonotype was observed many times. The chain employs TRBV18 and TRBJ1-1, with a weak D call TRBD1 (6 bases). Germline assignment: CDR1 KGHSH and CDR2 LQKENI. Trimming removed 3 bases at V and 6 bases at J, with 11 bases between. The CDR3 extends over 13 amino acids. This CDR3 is CASSPTGAAEAFF. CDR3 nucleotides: TGTGCCAGCTCACCGACGGGGGCCGCTGAAGCTTTCTTT. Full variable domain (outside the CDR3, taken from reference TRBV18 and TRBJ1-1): NAGVMQNPRHLVRRRGQEARLRCSPMKGHSHVYWYRQLPEEGLKFMVYLQKENIIDESGMPKERFSAEFPKEGPSILRIQQVVRGDSAAYFCASSPTGAAEAFFGQGTRLTVV.

CDR3 protein: CASRNSGVRGYEQYF. The CDR3 DNA follows: TGTGCCAGCAGGAACTCCGGGGTCAGGGGCTACGAGCAGTACTTC. The chain combines TRBV6-2 or TRBV6-3 with TRBJ2-7, with D possibly being TRBD1 (6 bases). Germline V gives CDR1 MNHEY, CDR2 SVGEGT. V was trimmed by 6 bases and J by 3 bases, leaving 18 bases between them. The CDR3 spans 15 residues.

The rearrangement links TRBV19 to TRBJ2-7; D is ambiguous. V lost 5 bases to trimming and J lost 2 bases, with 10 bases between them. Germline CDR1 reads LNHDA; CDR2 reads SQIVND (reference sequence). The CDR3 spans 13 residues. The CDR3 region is CASSWGVPYEQYF. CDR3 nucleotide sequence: TGTGCCAGTAGTTGGGGTGTGCCCTACGAGCAGTACTTC.

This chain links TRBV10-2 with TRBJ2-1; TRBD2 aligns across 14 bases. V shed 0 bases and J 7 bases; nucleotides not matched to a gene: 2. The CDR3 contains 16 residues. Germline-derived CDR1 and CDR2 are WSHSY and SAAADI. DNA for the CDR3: TGCGCCAGCAGTGAGTCGAGACTAGCGGGAGGGAATGAGCAGTTCTTC. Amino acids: CASSESRLAGGNEQFF.

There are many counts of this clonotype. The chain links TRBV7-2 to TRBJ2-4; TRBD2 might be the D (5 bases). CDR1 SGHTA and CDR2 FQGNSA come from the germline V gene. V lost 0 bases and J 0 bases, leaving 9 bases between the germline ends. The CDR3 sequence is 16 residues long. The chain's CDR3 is CASSLAGGLAKNIQYF. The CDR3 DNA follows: TGTGCCAGCAGCTTAGCAGGCGGGCTAGCCAAAAACATTCAGTACTTC.

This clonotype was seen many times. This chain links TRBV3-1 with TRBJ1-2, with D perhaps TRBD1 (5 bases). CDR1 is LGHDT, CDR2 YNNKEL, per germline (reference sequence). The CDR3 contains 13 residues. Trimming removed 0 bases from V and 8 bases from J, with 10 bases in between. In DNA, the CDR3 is TGTGCCAGCAGCCAAGATAAAAGGGGAGGCTACACCTTC. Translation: CASSQDKRGGYTF.

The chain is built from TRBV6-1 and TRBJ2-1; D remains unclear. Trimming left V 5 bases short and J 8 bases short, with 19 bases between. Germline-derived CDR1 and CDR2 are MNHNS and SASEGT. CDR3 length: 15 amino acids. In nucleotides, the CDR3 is TGTGCCAGCAGTAGAAACTCGGTGGGGTACGATGAGCAGTTCTTC. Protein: CASSRNSVGYDEQFF.

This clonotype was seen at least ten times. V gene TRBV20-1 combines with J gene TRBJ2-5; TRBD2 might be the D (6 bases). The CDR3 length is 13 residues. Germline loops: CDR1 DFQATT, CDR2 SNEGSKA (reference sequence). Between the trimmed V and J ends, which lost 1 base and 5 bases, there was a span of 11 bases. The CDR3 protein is CSARGLGGETQYF. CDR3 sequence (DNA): TGCAGTGCTAGAGGTCTGGGGGGTGAGACCCAGTACTTC.

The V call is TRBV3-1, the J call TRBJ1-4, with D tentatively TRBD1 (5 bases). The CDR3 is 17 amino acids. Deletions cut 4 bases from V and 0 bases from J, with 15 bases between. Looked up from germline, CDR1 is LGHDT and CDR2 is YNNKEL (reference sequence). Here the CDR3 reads CASSPYDRIATNEKLFF. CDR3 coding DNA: TGTGCCAGCAGCCCGTATGACAGAATCGCAACTAATGAAAAACTGTTTTTT.

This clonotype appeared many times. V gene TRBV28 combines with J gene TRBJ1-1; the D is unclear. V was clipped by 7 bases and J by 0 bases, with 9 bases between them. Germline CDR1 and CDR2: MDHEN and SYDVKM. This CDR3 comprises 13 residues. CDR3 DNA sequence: TGTGCCAGCACGACCCGTATGAACACTGAAGCTTTCTTT. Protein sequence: CASTTRMNTEAFF.

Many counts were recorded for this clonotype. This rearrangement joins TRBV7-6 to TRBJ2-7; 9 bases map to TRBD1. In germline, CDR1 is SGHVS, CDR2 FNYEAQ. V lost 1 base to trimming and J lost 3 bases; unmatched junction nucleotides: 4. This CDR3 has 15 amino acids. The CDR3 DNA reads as TGTGCCAGCAGCTTAGTGGGACAGGGTTTCTACGAGCAGTACTTC. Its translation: CASSLVGQGFYEQYF.

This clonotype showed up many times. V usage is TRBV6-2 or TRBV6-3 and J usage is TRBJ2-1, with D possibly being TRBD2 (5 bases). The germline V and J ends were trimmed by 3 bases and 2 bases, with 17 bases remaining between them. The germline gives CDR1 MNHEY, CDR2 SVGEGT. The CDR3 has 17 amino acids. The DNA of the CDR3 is TGTGCCAGCAGTTATGCTGGACTCCCAAATACCTACAATGAGCAGTTCTTC. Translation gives CASSYAGLPNTYNEQFF.

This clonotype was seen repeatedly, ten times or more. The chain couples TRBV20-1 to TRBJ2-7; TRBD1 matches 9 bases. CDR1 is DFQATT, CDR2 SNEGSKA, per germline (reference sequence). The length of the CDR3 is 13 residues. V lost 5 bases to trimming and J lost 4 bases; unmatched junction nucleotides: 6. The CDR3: CSAVGTGIYEQYF. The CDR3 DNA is TGCAGTGCTGTGGGGACAGGGATATACGAGCAGTACTTC.

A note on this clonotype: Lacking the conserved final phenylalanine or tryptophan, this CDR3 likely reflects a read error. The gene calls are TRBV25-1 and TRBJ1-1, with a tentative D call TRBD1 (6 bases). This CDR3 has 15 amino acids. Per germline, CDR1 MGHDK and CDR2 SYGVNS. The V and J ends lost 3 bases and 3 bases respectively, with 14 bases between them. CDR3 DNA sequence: TGTGCCAGCAGTGACCATCGGGCAGGGGACACTGAAGCTTTCCTT. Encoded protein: CASSDHRAGDTEAFL.

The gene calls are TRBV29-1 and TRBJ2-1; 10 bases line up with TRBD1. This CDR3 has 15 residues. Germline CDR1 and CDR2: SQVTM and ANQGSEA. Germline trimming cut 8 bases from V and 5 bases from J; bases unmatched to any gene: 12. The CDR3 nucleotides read TGCAGCATGGCCGGACAGGGGGATTCCCACAATGAGCAGTTCTTC. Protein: CSMAGQGDSHNEQFF.

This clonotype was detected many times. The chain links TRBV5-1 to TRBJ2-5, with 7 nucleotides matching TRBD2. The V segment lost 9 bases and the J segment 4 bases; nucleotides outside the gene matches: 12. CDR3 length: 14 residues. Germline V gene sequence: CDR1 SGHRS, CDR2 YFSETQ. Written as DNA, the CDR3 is TGCGCCACCAACCTTCTTCCGGGAGGAGAGACCCAGTACTTC. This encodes CATNLLPGGETQYF.

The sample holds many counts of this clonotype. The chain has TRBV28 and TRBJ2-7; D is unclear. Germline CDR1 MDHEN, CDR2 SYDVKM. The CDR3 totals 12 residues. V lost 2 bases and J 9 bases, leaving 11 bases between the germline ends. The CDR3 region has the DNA TGTGCCAGCAGTTTAAAGTCGTGGGGGCAGTACTTC. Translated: CASSLKSWGQYF.

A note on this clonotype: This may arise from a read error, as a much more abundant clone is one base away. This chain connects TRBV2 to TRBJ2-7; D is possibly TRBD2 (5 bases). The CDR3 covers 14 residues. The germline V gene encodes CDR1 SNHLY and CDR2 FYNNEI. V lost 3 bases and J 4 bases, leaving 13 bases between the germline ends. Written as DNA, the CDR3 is TGTGCCAGCAGTGAGTGGGAGTACGCTTACGAGCAGTACTTC. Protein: CASSEWEYAYEQYF. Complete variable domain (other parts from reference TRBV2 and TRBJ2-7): EPEVTQTPSHQVTQMGQEVILRCVPISNHLYFYWYRQILGQKVEFLVSFYNNEISEKSEIFDDQFSVERPDGSNFTLKIRSTKLEDSAMYFCASSEWEYAYEQYFGPGTRLTVT.

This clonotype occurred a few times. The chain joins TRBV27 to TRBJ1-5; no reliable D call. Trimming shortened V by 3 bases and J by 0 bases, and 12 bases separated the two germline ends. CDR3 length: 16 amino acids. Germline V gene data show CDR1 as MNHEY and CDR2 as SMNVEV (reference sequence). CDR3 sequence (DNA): TGTGCCAGCAGTTTCTCTGGTTATAATAGCAATCAGCCCCAGCATTTT. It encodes CASSFSGYNSNQPQHF.

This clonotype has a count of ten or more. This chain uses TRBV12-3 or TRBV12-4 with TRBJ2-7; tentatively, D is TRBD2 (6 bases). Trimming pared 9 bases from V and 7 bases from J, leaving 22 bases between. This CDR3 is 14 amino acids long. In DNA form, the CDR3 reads TGTGCCAGTCTCGCGGGACCGCCACCGCGGGAGCAGTACTTC. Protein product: CASLAGPPPREQYF.